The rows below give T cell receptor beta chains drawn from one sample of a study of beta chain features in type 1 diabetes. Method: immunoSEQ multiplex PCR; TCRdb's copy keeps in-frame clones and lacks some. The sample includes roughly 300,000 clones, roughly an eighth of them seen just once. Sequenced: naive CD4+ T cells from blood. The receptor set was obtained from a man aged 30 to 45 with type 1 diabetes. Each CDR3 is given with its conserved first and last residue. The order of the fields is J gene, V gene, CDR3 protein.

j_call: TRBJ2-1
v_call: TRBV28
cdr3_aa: CASSWPGQGGQFF

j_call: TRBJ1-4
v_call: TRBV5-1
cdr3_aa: CASSFGGEVNEKLFF

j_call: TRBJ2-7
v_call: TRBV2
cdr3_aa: CASRETGFEQYF

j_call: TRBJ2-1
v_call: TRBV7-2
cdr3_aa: CASRFEGRGNEQFF

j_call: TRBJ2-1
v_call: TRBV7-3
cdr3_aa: CASSLAGANEQFF

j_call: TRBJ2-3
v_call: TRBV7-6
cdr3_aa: CASSLMRDTQYF

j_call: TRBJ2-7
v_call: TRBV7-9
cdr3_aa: CASSLIERDHEQYF

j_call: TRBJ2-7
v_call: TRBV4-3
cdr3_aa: CASSQEPVSYEQYF

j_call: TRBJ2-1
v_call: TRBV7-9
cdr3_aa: CASSLASGPYNEQFF

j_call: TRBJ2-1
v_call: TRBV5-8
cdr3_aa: CASSVSSGRAYEQFF

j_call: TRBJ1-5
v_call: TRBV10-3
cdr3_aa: CAIGVDSNQPQHF

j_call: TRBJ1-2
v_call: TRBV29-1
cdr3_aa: CSVATGQGAFGYTF

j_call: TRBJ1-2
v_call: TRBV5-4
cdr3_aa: CASSLVPTGGYGYTF

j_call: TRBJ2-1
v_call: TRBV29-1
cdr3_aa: CSVPRGSGIGYSYNEQFF

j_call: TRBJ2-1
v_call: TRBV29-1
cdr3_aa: CSVAGTSKYNEQFF

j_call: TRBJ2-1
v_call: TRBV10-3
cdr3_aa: CAISEFRASGYNEQFF

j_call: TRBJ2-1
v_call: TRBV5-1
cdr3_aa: CASSLADFTYNEQFF

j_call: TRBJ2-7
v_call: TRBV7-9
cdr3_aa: CASSRPGDSYEQYF

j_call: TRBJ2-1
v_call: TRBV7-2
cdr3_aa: CASSLTRDRQDEQFF

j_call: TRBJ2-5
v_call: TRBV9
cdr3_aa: CASSVDGGRARETQYF

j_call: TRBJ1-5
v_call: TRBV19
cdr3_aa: CASSIKTGGAQPQHF

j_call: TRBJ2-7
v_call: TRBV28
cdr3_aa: CASYPLAGGYEQYF

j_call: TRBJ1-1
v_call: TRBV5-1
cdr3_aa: CASSLDTGLEAFF

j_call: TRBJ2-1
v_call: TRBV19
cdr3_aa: CASSITPTQGAGRFF

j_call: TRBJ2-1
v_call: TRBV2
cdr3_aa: CASSELDSRRNEQFF

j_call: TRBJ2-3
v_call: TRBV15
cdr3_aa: CATSRGLVSGSTDTQYF

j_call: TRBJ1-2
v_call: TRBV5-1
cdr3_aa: CASSLESTRGYGYTF

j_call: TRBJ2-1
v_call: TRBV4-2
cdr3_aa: CASSQGGTSGDYNEQFF

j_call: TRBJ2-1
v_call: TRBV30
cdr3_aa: CAWSVFVAGGRGEQFF

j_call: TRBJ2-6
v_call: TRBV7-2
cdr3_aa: CASSLAIMRKSSGANVLTF

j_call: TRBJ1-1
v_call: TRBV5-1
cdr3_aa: CASSLVGGPPNTEAFF

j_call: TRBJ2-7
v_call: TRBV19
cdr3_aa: CASSIRTSGRAYEQYF

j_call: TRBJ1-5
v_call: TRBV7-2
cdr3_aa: CASSPNQDQPQHF

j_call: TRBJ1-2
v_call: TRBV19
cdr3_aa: CASREGGGYTF

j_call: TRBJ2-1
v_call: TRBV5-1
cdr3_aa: CASSKGVTAGGLNEQFF

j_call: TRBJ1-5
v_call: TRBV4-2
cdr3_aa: CASSLSGDSNQPQHF

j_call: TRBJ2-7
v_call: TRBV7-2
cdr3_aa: CASSPPGTGVYEQYF

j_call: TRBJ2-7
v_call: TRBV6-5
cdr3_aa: CASSFTGLREQYF

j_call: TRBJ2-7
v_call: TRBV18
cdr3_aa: CASSLGTSGSHEQYF

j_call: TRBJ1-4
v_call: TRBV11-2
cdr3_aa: CASSSRDRARLFF

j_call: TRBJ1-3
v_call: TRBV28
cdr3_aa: CAIRKGQGANTIYF

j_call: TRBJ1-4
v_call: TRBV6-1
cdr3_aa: CASSEDGRNEKLFF

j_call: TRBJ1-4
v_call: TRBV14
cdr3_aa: CASSRNMREKLFF

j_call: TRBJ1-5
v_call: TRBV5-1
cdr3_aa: CASSLEAGGSDQPQHF

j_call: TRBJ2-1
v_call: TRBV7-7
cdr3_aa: CASSLATGGYNEQFF

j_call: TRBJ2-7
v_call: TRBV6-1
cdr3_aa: CASSEGGRTYEQYF

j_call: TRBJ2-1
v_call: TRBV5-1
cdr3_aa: CASSLLESNEQFF

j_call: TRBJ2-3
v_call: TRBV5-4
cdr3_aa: CASSMGLAGITDTQYF

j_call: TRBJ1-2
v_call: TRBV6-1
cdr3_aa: CASSRDSNYGYTF

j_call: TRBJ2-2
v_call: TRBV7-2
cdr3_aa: CASRAPGGSTGELFF

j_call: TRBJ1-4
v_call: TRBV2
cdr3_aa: CASSERSHRPGKLFF

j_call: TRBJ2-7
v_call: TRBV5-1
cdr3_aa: CASSSGEGSTYEQYF

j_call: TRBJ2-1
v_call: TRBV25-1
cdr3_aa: CASTGYNEQFF

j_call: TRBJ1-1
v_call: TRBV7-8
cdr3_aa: CASSYQGARTEAFF

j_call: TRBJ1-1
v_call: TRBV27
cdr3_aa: CASMFDRDNTEAFF